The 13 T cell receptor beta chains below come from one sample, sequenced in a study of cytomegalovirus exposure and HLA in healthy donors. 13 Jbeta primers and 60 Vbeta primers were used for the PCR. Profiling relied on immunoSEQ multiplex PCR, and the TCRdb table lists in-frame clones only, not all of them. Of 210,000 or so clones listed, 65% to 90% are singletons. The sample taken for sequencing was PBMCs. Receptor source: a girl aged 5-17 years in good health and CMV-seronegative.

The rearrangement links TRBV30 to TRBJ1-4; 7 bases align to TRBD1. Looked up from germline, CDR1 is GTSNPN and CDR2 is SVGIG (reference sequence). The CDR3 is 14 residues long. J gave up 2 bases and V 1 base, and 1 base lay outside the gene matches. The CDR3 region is CAWSATGTNEKLFF. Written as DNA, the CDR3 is TGTGCCTGGAGTGCGACAGGGACTAATGAAAAACTGTTTTTT. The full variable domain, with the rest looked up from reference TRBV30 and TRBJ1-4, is SQTIHQWPATLVQPVGSPLSLECTVEGTSNPNLYWYRQAAGRGLQLLFYSVGIGQISSEVPQNLSASRPQDRQFILSSKKLLLSDSGFYLCAWSATGTNEKLFFGSGTQLSVL.

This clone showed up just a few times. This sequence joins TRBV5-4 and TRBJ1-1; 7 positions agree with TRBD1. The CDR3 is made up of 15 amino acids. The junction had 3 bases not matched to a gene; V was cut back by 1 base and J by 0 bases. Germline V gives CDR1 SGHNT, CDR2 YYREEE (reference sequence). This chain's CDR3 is CASSLLQGMNTEAFF. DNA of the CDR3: TGTGCCAGCAGCTTGCTACAGGGGATGAACACTGAAGCTTTCTTT. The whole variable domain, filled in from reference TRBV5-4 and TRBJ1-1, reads ETGVTQSPTHLIKTRGQQVTLRCSSQSGHNTVSWYQQALGQGPQFIFQYYREEENGRGNFPPRFSGLQFPNYSSELNVNALELDDSALYLCASSLLQGMNTEAFFGQGTRLTVV.

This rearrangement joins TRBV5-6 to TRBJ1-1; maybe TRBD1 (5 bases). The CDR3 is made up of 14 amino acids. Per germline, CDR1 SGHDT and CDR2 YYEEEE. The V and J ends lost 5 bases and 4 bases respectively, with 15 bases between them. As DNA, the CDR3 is TGTGCCAGCAGTTCAAGGGGACTGAGCACTGAAGCTTTCTTT. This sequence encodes CASSSRGLSTEAFF.

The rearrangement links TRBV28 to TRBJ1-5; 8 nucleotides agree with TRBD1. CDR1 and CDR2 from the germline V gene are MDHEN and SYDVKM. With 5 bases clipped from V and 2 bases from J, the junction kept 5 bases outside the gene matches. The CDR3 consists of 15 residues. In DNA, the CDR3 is TGTGCCAGCAGTCAACAGGGGGTCGGCAATCAGCCCCAGCATTTT. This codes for CASSQQGVGNQPQHF.

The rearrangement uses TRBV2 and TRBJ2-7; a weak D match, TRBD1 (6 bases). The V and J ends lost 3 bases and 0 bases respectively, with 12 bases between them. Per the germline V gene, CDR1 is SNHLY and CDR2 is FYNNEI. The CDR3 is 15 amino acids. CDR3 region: CASSDGQGSSYEQYF. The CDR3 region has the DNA TGTGCCAGCAGTGACGGGCAGGGGAGCTCCTACGAGCAGTACTTC.

This CDR3 is CASSLRTGRYEQYF. The CDR3 DNA reads TGTGCCAGTAGTCTCAGGACAGGGCGCTACGAGCAGTACTTC. The chain uses TRBV19 and TRBJ2-7, with 8 bases matching TRBD1. This CDR3 region has 14 residues. V was clipped by 5 bases and J by 3 bases; unmatched bases: 6. Germline-derived CDR1 and CDR2 are LNHDA and SQIVND (reference sequence).

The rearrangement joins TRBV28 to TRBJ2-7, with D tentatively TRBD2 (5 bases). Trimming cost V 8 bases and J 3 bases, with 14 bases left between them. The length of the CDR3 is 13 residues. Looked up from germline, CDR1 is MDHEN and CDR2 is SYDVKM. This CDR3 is CASASLGDYEQYF. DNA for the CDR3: TGTGCCAGCGCCTCCCTCGGGGACTACGAGCAGTACTTC.

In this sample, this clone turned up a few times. Written as DNA, the CDR3 is TGCGCCAGCAGCCAACGGAGCGGGGAAACCTACGAGCAGTACTTC. It is translated as CASSQRSGETYEQYF. The chain uses TRBV4-1 and TRBJ2-7, with TRBD2 identical over 7 bases. Germline CDR1 MGHRA, CDR2 YSYEKL. Unmatched junction bases numbered 6, after V lost 2 bases and J lost 2 bases. This CDR3 region has 15 residues.

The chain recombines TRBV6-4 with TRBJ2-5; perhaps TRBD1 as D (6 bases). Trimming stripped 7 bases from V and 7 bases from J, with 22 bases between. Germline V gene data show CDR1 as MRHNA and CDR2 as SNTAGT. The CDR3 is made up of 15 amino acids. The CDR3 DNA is TGTGCCAGCATGAGACAGGTCGTTAAGTTGGGGACCCAGTACTTC. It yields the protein CASMRQVVKLGTQYF.

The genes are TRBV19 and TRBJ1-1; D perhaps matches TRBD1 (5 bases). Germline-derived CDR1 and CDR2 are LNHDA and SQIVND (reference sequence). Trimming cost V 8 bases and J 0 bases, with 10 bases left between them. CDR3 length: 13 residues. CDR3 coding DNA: TGTGCCAGTTGGGGGGTACTGAACACTGAAGCTTTCTTT. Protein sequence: CASWGVLNTEAFF.

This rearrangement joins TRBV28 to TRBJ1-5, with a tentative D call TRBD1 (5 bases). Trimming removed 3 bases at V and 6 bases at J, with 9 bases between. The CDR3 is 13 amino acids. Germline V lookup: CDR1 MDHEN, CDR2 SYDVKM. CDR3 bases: TGTGCCAGCAGTTTCACAGGATCTCAGCCCCAGCATTTT. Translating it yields CASSFTGSQPQHF. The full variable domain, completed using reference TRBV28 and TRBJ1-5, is DVKVTQSSRYLVKRTGEKVFLECVQDMDHENMFWYRQDPGLGLRLIYFSYDVKMKEKGDIPEGYSVSREKKERFSLILESASTNQTSMYLCASSFTGSQPQHFGDGTRLSIL.

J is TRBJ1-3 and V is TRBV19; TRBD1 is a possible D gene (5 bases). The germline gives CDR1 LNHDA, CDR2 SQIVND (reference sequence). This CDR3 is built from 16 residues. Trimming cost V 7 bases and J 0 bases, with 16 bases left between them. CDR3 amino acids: CASKETDTVSGNTIYF. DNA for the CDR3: TGTGCCAGTAAAGAGACGGACACCGTCTCTGGAAACACCATATATTTT.

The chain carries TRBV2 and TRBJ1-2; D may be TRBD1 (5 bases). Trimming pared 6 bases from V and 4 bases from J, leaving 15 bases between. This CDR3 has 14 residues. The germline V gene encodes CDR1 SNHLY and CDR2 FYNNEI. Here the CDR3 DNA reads TGTGCCAGCAGCGACGGAACAGGAATCTATGGCTACACCTTC. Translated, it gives CASSDGTGIYGYTF.